This T cell receptor beta chain stems from a study of blood T cells in healthy people across ages. This clonotype was seen a few times. Antigen: not known. Alongside a J-beta primer mix, a sample-barcoded 5' primer served in a second PCR lasting about 7 to 12 cycles. TCRdb re-called the 5' RACE reads through MiXCR, storing one row per CDR3 protein. The table lists roughly 790,000 distinct CDR3 sequences, 40% to 45% of them singletons, with 20% to 25% in the top ten. The study, taken as a whole, reports: It was held that the diversity estimates obtained from one million T cells were underestimates. In these data, TCR beta diversity tracked strongly with naive T cell percentage.

Isolated per sample were at least 7 million PBMCs. V shed 0 bases and J shed 7 bases, with 9 bases lying between them. Germline V lookup: CDR1 LGHDT, CDR2 YNNKEL (reference sequence). CDR3 length: 13 amino acids. The chain is built from TRBV3-1 and TRBJ1-1, with unresolved D. The sequence derives from a woman aged 60-75 years in good health. The sequenced sample was blood. The CDR3 protein is CASSQETYSEAFF. DNA of the CDR3: TGTGCCAGCAGCCAAGAGACCTACAGTGAAGCTTTCTTT.